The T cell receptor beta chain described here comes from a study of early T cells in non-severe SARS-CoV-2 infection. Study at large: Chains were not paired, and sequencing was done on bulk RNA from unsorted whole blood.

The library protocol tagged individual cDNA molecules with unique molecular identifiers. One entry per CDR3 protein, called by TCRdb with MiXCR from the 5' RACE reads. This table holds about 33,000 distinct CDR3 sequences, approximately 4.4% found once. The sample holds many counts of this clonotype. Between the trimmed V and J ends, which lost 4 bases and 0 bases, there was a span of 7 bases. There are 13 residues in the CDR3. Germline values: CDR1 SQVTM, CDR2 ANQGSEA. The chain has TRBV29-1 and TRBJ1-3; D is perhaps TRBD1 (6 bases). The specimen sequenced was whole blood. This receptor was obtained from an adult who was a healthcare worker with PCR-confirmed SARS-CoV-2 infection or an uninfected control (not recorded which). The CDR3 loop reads CSVGDNSGNTIYF. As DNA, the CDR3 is TGCAGCGTTGGGGACAACTCTGGAAACACCATATATTTT.